This TCR beta chain was sequenced during a study of T cell clonotyping in hematopoietic cell transplantation. As for time point: recipient sample about 28 days before transplant, after cytoreduction. V was trimmed by 4 bases and J by 9 bases, leaving 19 bases between them. The CDR3 contains 16 residues. Germline CDR1 PRHDT, CDR2 FYEKMQ (reference sequence). Clones were read by immunoSEQ multiplex PCR, and TCRdb kept only the in-frame ones, dropping some. This table has fewer than 20,000 clones, more than 70% appearing once. The source material was peripheral blood mononuclear cells, sampled before stem cell transplant. The source of this sequence is a man aged 45-65 years with acute myeloid leukemia. Some clones in this sample may be carry-over from other donors' samples. J is TRBJ1-6 and V is TRBV13; D gene unclear. CDR3 DNA: TGTGCCAGCAGCTCCCCCGACCTAGACGGGAGTTCACCCCTCCACTTT. As protein: CASSSPDLDGSSPLHF.